What follows describes a single TCR beta chain. The data were taken from a study of blood T cell repertoires in COVID-19. Study overall: Sample material is recorded as cDNA or gDNA derived from T cells, B-cell-depleted T cells, or PBMCs.

In the authors' methods: Estimation of nucleated cell counts was performed using reference gene primer amplification. The protocol was immunoSEQ multiplex PCR, while the TCRdb copy is restricted to in-frame clones and leaves out a portion. For V, J and clone size, that table is used; D and trimming come from the DNA. The sample lists about 320,000 clones, 86% seen once, with roughly 1.6% in the top ten. CDR3 size: 11 residues. Looked up from germline, CDR1 is SQVTM and CDR2 is ANQGSEA. V gave up 7 bases and J gave up 11 bases, with 16 bases separating them. This chain joins TRBV29-1 and TRBJ2-3; D is undetermined. The source material was peripheral blood. This TCR was sampled from a woman aged 50 to 60 with acute or convalescent COVID-19. CDR3 nucleotides: TGCAGCGCCCAGTTGACCGAGGAGCAGTATTTT. This translates into CSAQLTEEQYF.